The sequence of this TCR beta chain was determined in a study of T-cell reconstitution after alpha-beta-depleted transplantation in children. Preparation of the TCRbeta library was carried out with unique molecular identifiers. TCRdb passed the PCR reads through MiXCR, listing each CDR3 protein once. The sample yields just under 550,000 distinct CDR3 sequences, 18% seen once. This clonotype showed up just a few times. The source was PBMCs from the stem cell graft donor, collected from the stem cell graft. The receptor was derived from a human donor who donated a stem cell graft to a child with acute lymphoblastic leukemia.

The CDR3 region has the DNA TGTGCCAGCAGTCCCATGACAGAGGGGAGCACTGAAGCTTTCTTT. Protein: CASSPMTEGSTEAFF. The chain is built from TRBV16 and TRBJ1-1, with D possibly matching TRBD1 (5 bases). This CDR3 comprises 15 residues. The V gene lost 6 bases and the J gene lost 4 bases, with 18 bases spanning the gap. CDR1 is KGHSY, CDR2 FQNENV, per germline.